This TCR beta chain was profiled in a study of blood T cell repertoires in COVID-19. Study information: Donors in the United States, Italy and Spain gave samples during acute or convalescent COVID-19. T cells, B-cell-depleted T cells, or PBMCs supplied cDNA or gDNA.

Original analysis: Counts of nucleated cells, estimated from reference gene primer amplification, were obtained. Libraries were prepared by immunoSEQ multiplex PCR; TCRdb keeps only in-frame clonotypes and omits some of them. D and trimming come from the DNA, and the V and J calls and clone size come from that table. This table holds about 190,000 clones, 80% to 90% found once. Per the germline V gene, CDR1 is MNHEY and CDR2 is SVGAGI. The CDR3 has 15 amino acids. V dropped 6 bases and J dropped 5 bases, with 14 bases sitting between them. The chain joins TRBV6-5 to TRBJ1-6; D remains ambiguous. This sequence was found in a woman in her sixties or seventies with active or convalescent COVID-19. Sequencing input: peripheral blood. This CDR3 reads CASSLRGFHNSPLHF. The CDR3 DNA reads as TGTGCCAGCAGCCTCCGAGGGTTCCATAATTCACCCCTCCACTTT.